This T cell receptor (beta chain) was identified during a study of neoadjuvant anti-PD-1 for oral cavity cancer. Study background: Most patients had three to four biweekly doses of 3 mg/kg nivolumab before resection.

The length of the CDR3 is 17 residues. Deletions cut 0 bases from V and 7 bases from J, with 20 bases between. Germline V gene data show CDR1 as LGHNA and CDR2 as YNFKEQ. Time point of the sample: after neoadjuvant nivolumab, at surgical resection. This clone has more than one count but fewer than ten. Most tumor samples had approximately 4.6 ug input DNA in two replicates. Sequencing was performed with immunoSEQ multiplex PCR; in TCRdb, only in-frame clones are kept and a portion is missing. The data show about 15,000 clones, about 37% seen once. This clonotype was sampled from a person aged 40 to 85 with oral cavity squamous cell carcinoma. The sample here was tumor tissue, taken after nivolumab (anti-PD-1) treatment. The V gene is TRBV4-2, the J gene TRBJ2-3, with a possible D match to TRBD1 (5 bases). The CDR3 sequence: CASSQDLGASGLNTQYF. The CDR3 nucleotides are TGTGCCAGCAGCCAAGATCTTGGGGCTAGTGGATTGAATACGCAGTATTTT.